The present TCR beta chain was sequenced within a study of blood T cell repertoires in COVID-19. Study-wide context: Collection of acute and convalescent COVID-19 samples took place in the United States, Italy and Spain. The analysed material was cDNA or gDNA that came from T cells, B-cell-depleted T cells, or PBMCs.

This CDR3 has 13 residues. Germline loops: CDR1 SGHRS, CDR2 YFSETQ. The germline V and J ends were trimmed by 2 bases and 4 bases, with 9 bases remaining between them. This clone was counted once. Original data processing: Reference gene primer amplification yielded estimated nucleated cell counts. Generated by immunoSEQ multiplex PCR, the TCRdb table keeps only in-frame clones and is missing some. The V and J calls and clone size are taken from that table; D and trimming were inferred from the DNA. The sample includes around 290,000 clones, about nine tenths of them seen just once. Cohort assignment relied on participant-reported clinical history.

The sample consisted of PBMCs or T cells enriched from blood (not recorded which). This receptor was identified in a woman aged 40 to 50 who had recovered from COVID-19. V usage is TRBV5-1 and J usage is TRBJ1-2, with unresolved D. CDR3 nucleotides: TGCGCCAGCAGCTTTTCAGAGGCCTATGGCTACACCTTC. This encodes CASSFSEAYGYTF.